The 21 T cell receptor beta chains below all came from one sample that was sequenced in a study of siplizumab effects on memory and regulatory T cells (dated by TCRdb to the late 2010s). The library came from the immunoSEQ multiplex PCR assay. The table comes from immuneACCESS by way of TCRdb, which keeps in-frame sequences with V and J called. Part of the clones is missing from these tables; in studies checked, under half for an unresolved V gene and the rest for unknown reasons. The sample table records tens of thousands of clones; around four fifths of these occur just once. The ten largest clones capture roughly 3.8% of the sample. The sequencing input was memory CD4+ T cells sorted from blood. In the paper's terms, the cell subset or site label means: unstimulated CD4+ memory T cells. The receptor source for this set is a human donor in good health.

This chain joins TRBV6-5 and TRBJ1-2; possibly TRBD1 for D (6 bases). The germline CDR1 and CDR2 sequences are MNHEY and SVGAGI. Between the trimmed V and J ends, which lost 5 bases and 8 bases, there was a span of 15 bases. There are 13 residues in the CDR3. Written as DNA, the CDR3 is TGTGCCAGCAGTCCCAAGGGGGTGCGAGGCTACACCTTC. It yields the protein CASSPKGVRGYTF.

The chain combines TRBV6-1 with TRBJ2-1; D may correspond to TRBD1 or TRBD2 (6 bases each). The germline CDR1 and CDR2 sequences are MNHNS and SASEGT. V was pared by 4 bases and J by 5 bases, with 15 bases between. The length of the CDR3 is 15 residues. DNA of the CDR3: TGTGCCAGCAGTGCTAGTCAGGGGAGGAACAATGAGCAGTTCTTC. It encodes CASSASQGRNNEQFF.

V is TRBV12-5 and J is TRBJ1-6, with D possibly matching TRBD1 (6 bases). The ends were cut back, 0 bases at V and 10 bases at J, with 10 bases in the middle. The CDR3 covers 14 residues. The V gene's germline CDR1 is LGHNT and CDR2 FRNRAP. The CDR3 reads CASGLVTGGSPLHF. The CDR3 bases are TGTGCTAGTGGTTTGGTAACGGGGGGCTCACCCCTCCACTTT.

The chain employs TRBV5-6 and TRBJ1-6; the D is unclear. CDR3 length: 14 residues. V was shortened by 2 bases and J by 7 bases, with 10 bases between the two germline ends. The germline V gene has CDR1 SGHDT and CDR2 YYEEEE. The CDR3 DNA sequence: TGTGCCAGCAGCTTAGAAAGACTAAATTCACCCCTCCACTTT. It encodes CASSLERLNSPLHF.

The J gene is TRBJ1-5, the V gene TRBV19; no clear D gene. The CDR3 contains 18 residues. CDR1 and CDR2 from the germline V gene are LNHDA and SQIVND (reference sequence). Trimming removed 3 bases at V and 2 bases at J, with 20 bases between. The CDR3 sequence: CASSIGVRAAQGNQPQHF. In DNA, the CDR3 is TGTGCCAGTAGTATCGGAGTCCGGGCCGCCCAGGGCAATCAGCCCCAGCATTTT.

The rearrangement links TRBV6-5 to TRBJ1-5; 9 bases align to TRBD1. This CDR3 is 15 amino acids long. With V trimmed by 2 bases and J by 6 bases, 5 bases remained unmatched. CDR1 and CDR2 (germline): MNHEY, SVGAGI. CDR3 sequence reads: CASSYRTGAGQPQHF. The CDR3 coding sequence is TGTGCCAGCAGTTACCGGACAGGGGCTGGTCAGCCCCAGCATTTT.

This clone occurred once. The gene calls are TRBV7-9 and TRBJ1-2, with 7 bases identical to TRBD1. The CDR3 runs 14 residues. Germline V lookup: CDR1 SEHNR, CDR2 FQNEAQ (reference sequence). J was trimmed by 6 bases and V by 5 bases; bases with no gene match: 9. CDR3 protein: CASSKTGFNDGYTF. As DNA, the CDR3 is TGTGCCAGCAGCAAGACAGGGTTCAACGATGGCTACACCTTC.

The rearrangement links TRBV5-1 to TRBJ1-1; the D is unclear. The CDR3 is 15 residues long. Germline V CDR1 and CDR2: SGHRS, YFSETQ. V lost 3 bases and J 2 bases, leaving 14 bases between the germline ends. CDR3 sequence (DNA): TGCGCCAGCAGCTCAAAGACGACGGAAAACACTGAAGCTTTCTTT. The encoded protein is CASSSKTTENTEAFF.

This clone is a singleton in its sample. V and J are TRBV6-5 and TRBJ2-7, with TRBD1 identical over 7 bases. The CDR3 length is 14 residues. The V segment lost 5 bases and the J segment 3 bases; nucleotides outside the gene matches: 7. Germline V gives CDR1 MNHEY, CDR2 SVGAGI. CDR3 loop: CASSTNTGVYEQYF. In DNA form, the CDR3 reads TGTGCCAGCAGTACTAATACAGGGGTCTACGAGCAGTACTTC.

Here the CDR3 DNA reads TGTGCCAGCAGTGAGTGGTCAGGACCTAACTATGGCTACACCTTC. It specifies CASSEWSGPNYGYTF. The chain is built from TRBV6-1 and TRBJ1-2; D gene uncertain. Germline lookup yields CDR1 MNHNS and CDR2 SASEGT. Trimming left V 3 bases short and J 0 bases short, with 11 bases between. CDR3 length equals 15 residues.

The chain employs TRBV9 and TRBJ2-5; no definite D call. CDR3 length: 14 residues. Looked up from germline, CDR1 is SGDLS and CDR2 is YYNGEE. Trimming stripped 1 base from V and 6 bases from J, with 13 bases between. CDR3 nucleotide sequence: TGTGCCAGCAGCGTAAGCCAGGCTTCCCAGACCCAGTACTTC. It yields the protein CASSVSQASQTQYF. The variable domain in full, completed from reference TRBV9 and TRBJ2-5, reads DSGVTQTPKHLITATGQRVTLRCSPRSGDLSVYWYQQSLDQGLQFLIQYYNGEERAKGNILERFSAQQFPDLHSELNLSSLELGDSALYFCASSVSQASQTQYFGPGTRLLVL.

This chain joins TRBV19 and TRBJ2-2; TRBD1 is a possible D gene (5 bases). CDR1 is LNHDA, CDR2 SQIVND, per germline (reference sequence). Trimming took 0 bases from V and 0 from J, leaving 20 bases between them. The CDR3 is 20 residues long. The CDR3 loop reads CASSIDLRGYGSANTGELFF. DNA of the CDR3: TGTGCCAGTAGTATAGATCTAAGGGGCTATGGGTCAGCGAACACCGGGGAGCTGTTTTTT.

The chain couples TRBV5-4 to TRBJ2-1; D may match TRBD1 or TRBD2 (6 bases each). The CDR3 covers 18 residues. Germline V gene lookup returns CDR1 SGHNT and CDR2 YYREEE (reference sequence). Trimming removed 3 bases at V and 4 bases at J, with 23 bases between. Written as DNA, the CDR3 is TGTGCCAGCAGCTCGATGACTGGACGGGGGCGATCATACAATGAGCAGTTCTTC. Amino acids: CASSSMTGRGRSYNEQFF.

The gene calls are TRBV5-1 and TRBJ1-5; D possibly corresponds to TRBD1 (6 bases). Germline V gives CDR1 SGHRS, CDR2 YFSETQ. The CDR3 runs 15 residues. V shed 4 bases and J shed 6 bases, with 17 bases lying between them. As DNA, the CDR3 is TGCGCCAGCAGCAAGGACGGACAGTTACTTCAGCCCCAGCATTTT. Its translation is CASSKDGQLLQPQHF.

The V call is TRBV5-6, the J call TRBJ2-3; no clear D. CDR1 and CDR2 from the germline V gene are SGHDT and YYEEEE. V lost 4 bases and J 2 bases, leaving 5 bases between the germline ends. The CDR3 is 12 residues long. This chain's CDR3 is CASSGPTDTQYF. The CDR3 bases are TGTGCCAGCAGCGGGCCCACAGATACGCAGTATTTT.

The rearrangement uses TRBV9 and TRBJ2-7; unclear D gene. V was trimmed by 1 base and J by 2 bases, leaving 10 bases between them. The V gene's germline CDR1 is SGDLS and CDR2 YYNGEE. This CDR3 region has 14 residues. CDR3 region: CASSVSPGPYEQYF. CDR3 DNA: TGTGCCAGCAGCGTATCTCCGGGCCCCTACGAGCAGTACTTC.

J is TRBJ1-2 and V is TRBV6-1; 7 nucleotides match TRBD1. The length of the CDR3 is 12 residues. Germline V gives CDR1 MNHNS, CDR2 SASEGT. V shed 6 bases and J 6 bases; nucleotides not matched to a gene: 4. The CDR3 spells CASSSQGHGYTF. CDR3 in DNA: TGTGCCAGCAGCTCACAGGGGCATGGCTACACCTTC.

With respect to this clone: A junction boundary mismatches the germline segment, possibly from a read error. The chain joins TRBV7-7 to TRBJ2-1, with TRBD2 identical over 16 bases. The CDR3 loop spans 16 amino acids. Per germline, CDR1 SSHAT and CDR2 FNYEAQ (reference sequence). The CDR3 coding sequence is TGTGCTAGCAGCAAGGGACTAGCGGGAGGGGAGAATGAGCAGTTCTTC. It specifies CASSKGLAGGENEQFF. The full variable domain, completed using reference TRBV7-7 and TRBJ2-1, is GAGVSQSPRYKVTKRGQDVTLRCDPISSHATLYWYQQALGQGPEFLTYFNYEAQPDKSGLPSDRFSAERPEGSISTLTIQRTEQRDSAMYRCASSKGLAGGENEQFFGPGTRLTVL.

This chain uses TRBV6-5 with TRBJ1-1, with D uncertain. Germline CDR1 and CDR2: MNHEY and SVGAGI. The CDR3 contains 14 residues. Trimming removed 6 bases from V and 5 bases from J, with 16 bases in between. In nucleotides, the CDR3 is TGTGCCAGCAGCTTCGACACTTTACAGACTGAAGCTTTCTTT. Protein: CASSFDTLQTEAFF.

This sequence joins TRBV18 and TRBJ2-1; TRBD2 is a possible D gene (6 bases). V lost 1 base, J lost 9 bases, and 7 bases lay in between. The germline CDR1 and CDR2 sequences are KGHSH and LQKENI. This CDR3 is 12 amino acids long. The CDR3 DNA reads TGTGCCAGCTCACCACAGGGAGGTGAGCAGTTCTTC. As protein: CASSPQGGEQFF.

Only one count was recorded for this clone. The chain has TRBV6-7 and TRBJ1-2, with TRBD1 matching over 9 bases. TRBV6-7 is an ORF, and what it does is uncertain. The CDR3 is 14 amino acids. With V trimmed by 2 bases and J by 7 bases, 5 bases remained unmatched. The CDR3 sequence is CASSYMGQGSGYTF. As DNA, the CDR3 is TGTGCCAGCAGTTACATGGGACAGGGCTCTGGCTACACCTTC.